This T cell receptor beta chain originates from a study of cytomegalovirus exposure and HLA in healthy donors. General study findings and limits: DRB1 had the most TCR associations and HLA-C the fewest, a later analysis found, with rates varying by HLA locus. Whilst most TCR sequences proved rare, a subset of public TCRs occurred across many donors.

It was with 60 Vbeta and 13 Jbeta primers that the PCR ran. Sequencing used immunoSEQ multiplex PCR; TCRdb keeps in-frame clones, though not all of them. In the table there are 150,000 to 200,000 clones, over 75% of which are singletons. This clone was counted between two and nine times. The antigen remains unidentified. Germline V CDR1 and CDR2: SEHNR, FQNEAQ (reference sequence). The CDR3 is 15 amino acids. Trimming pared 5 bases from V and 2 bases from J, leaving 14 bases between. The receptor was derived from a woman aged 50 to 60 in good health and CMV-seropositive. The V gene is TRBV7-9, the J gene TRBJ2-3; perhaps TRBD2 as D (5 bases). The sample taken for sequencing was PBMCs. CDR3 bases: TGTGCCAGCAGCCCTCCCGGGGTCAACACAGATACGCAGTATTTT. This translates into CASSPPGVNTDTQYF. Full variable domain (remainder filled in from reference TRBV7-9 and TRBJ2-3): DTGVSQNPRHKITKRGQNVTFRCDPISEHNRLYWYRQTLGQGPEFLTYFQNEAQLEKSRLLSDRFSAERPKGSFSTLEIQRTEQGDSAMYLCASSPPGVNTDTQYFGPGTRLTVL.